This T cell receptor beta chain emerged from a study of shared clonotypes between healthy human individuals. Regarding the study as a whole: Sequencing of the sorted subsets was shown by rarefaction to be incomplete despite large depth. Memory subsets had estimated richness that was generally smaller than that of naive subsets.

Deep-level settings were used for running the assay. TCRdb's copy holds only in-frame clones and misses some; the assay was immunoSEQ multiplex PCR. The data contain 400,000 to 600,000 clones, approximately 94% of them singletons. Worth noting for this clone: What it binds is not known.

This clonotype was sampled from a woman under 40 in good health. The specimen sequenced was naive CD4+ T cells sorted from blood. Described subset: CD45RA+ positively selected.

The CDR3 loop reads CASSTQGSGNTIYF. The CDR3 nucleotides read TGTGCCAGTAGTACACAGGGGTCCGGAAACACCATATATTTT. This chain connects TRBV19 to TRBJ1-3; 7 bases match TRBD1. The germline V gene encodes CDR1 LNHDA and CDR2 SQIVND (reference sequence). This CDR3 has 14 residues. V shed 4 bases, J shed 4 bases, and the junction held 4 bases outside the gene matches.